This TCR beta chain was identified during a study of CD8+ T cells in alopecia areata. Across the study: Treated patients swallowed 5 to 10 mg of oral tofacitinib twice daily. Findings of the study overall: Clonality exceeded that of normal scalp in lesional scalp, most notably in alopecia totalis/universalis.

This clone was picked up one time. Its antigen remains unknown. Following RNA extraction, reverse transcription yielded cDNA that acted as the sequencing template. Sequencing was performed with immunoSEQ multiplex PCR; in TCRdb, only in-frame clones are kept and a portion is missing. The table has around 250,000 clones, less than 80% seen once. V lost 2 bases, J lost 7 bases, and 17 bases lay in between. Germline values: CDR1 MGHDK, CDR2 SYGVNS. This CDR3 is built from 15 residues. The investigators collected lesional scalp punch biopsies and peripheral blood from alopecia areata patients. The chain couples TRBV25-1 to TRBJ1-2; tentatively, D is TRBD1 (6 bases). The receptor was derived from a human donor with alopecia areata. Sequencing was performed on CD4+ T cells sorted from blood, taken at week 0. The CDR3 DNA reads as TGTGCCAGCAGTGAAAGATCGAGGGGGTTCCTTGGCTACACCTTC. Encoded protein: CASSERSRGFLGYTF.